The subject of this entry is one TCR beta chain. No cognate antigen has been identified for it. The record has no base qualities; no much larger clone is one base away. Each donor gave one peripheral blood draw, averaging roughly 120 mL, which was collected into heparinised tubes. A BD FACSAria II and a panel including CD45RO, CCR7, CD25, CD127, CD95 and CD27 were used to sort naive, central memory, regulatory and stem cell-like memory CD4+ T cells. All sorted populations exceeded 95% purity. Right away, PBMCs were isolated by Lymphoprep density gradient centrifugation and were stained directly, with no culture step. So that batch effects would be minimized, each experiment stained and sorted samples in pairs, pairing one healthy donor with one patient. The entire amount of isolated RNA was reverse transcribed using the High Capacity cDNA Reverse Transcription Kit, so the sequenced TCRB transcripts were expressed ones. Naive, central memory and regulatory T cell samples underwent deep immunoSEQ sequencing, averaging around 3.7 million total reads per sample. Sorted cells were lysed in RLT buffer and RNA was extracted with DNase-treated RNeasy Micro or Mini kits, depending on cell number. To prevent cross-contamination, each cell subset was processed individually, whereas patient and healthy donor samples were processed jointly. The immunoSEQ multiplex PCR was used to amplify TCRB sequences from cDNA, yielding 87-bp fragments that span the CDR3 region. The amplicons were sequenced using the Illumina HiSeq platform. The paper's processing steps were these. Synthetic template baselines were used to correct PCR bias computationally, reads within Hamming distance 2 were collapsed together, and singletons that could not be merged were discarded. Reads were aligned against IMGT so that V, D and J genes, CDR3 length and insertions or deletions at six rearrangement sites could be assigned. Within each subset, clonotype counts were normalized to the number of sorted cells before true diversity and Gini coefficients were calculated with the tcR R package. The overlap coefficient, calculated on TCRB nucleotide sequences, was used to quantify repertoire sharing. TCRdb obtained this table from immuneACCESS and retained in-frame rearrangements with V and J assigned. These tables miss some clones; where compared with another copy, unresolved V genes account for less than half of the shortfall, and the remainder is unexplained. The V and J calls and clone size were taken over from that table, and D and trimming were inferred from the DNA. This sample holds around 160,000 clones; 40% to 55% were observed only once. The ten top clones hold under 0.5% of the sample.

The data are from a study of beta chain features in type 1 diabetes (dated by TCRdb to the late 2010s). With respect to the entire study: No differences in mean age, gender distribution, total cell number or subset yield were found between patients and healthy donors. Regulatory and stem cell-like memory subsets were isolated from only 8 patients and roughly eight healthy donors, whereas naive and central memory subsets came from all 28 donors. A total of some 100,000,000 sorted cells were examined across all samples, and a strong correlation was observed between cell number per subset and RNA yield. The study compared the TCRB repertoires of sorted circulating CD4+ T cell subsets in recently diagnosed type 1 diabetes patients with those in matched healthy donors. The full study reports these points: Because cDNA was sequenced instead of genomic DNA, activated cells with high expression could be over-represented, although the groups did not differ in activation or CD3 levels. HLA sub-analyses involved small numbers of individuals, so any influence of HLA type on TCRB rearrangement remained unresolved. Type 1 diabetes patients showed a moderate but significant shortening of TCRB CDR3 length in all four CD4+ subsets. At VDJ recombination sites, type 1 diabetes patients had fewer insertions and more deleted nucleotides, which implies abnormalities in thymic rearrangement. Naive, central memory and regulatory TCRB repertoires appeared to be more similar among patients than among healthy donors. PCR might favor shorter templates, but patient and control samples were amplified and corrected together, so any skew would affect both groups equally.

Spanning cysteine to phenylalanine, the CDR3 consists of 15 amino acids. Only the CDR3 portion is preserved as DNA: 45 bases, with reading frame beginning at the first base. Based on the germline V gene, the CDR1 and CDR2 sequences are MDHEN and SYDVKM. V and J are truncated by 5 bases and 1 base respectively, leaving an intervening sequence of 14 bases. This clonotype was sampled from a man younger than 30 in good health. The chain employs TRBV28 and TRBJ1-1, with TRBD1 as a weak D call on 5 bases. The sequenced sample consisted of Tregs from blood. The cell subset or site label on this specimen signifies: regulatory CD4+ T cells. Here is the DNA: TGTGCCAGCAGTCCCCGGACACTCAGGAACACTGAAGCTTTCTTT. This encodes CASSPRTLRNTEAFF.